The 26 T cell receptor beta chains below all came from one sample that was sequenced in a study of blood T cell repertoires in COVID-19. Assay used: immunoSEQ multiplex PCR; TCRdb lists only in-frame clones, some missing. The data contain fewer than 200,000 clones, approximately 86% of them singletons. The sample taken for sequencing was peripheral blood. These TCRs come from a man in his fifties or sixties with active or convalescent COVID-19.

This clone was seen a few times. Other DNA sequences in this sample translate to the same CDR3. V and J are TRBV6-5 and TRBJ1-2; 9 bases agree with TRBD1. Per germline, CDR1 MNHEY and CDR2 SVGAGI. There are 15 residues in the CDR3. With 1 base clipped from V and 2 bases from J, the junction kept 2 bases outside the gene matches. Here the CDR3 reads CASSYLGTGNYGYTF. CDR3 DNA: TGTGCCAGCAGTTACTTGGGGACAGGGAACTATGGCTACACCTTC.

This rearrangement joins TRBV28 to TRBJ1-5; the D gene is possibly TRBD1 (6 bases). CDR1 is MDHEN and CDR2 is SYDVKM in the germline V gene. The CDR3 loop spans 15 amino acids. Trimming shortened V by 6 bases and J by 10 bases, and 22 bases separated the two germline ends. CDR3 DNA: TGTGCCAGCAGCTACTCGGACAGAAGAATCAGCCCCCAGCATTTT. Translating gives CASSYSDRRISPQHF.

The J gene is TRBJ1-2, the V gene TRBV11-2, with D hard to call. The V gene lost 0 bases and the J gene lost 6 bases, with 14 bases spanning the gap. The CDR3 spans 15 residues. CDR1 is SGHAT, CDR2 FQNNGV, per germline. Here the CDR3 reads CASSLDSFGTDGYTF. In nucleotides, the CDR3 is TGTGCCAGCAGCTTAGATAGTTTCGGTACCGATGGCTACACCTTC.

This clone was counted once. The chain uses TRBV19 and TRBJ2-3, with 14 bases fitting TRBD2. V shed 7 bases, J shed 7 bases, and the junction held 7 bases outside the gene matches. This CDR3 is 15 amino acids long. CDR1 and CDR2 (germline): LNHDA, SQIVND (reference sequence). The DNA of the CDR3 is TGTGCCAGTACCACGACTAGCGGGAGGGGAAATACGCAGTATTTT. Translation gives CASTTTSGRGNTQYF.

The chain combines TRBV27 with TRBJ2-7, with 9 bases aligning to TRBD2. V shed 6 bases and J 6 bases; nucleotides not matched to a gene: 15. The CDR3 loop spans 16 amino acids. Germline CDR1 reads MNHEY; CDR2 reads SMNVEV (reference sequence). The chain's CDR3 is CASRSYSGGINGEQYF. CDR3 DNA: TGTGCCAGCAGATCCTATAGCGGGGGCATAAATGGCGAGCAGTACTTC.

This rearrangement joins TRBV11-2 to TRBJ2-7; TRBD1 aligns across 7 bases. Trimming removed 4 bases from V and 3 bases from J; junction bases left unmatched: 9. The CDR3 has 15 residues. Germline loops: CDR1 SGHAT, CDR2 FQNNGV. CDR3 in DNA: TGTGCCAGCAGCTCCAACGGACAGGCTTACTACGAGCAGTACTTC. Its protein is CASSSNGQAYYEQYF.

CDR3 bases: TGTGCCAGCAGTTTGAGCAGGGGGCGAGAGCAGTACTTC. Translation: CASSLSRGREQYF. The V call is TRBV12-3 or TRBV12-4, the J call TRBJ2-7; 8 bases line up with TRBD1. V lost 3 bases, J lost 7 bases, and 5 bases stayed unmatched. CDR3 length: 13 residues.

The J gene is TRBJ2-3, the V gene TRBV4-1; D is unresolved. The ends were cut back, 3 bases at V and 5 bases at J, with 18 bases in the middle. The CDR3 runs to 16 residues. CDR1 is MGHRA, CDR2 YSYEKL, per germline. CDR3 in DNA: TGCGCCAGCAGCCAGGCCGCCGGGTCCGTAGGAGATACGCAGTATTTT. Translating gives CASSQAAGSVGDTQYF.

This chain uses TRBV6-5 with TRBJ1-3; 10 nucleotides line up with TRBD1. Germline V CDR1 and CDR2: MNHEY, SVGAGI. The CDR3 loop spans 15 amino acids. V lost 4 bases, J lost 3 bases, and 3 bases stayed unmatched. The CDR3 coding sequence is TGTGCCAGCAGTTCGGACAGGGGGTTTGGAAACACCATATATTTT. Translation gives CASSSDRGFGNTIYF.

This clone was detected once. The chain has TRBV7-3 and TRBJ2-2; the D is unclear. CDR1 is SGHTA and CDR2 is FQGTGA in the germline V gene. Trimming cost V 5 bases and J 0 bases, with 10 bases left between them. There are 15 residues in the CDR3. The CDR3 here is CASSQYSANTGELFF. For the CDR3, the DNA is TGTGCCAGCAGCCAATACTCCGCGAACACCGGGGAGCTGTTTTTT.

The chain has TRBV30 and TRBJ2-5; 8 bases line up with TRBD2. The CDR3 extends over 14 amino acids. Unmatched junction bases numbered 7, after V lost 2 bases and J lost 5 bases. Germline values: CDR1 GTSNPN, CDR2 SVGIG (reference sequence). This CDR3 reads CAWSRTSFDETQYF. The CDR3 DNA reads as TGTGCCTGGAGTAGGACTAGCTTCGACGAGACCCAGTACTTC.

V and J are TRBV21-1 and TRBJ2-2; the D call TRBD1 from the table was never checked on the DNA. TRBV21-1 is termed a pseudogene. CDR3 size: 15 residues. The CDR3 protein is CASGGQGSNTGELFF. CDR3 DNA sequence: TGTGCCAGCGGGGGACAGGGTTCGAACACCGGGGAGCTGTTTTTT.

This rearrangement joins TRBV28 to TRBJ2-7; 7 bases fit TRBD2. CDR3 length: 13 amino acids. Trimming cost V 6 bases and J 2 bases; bases outside gene matches: 4. Germline loops: CDR1 MDHEN, CDR2 SYDVKM. The CDR3 here is CASRAGVAYEQYF. The CDR3, as DNA: TGTGCCAGCAGGGCGGGAGTAGCCTACGAGCAGTACTTC.

This chain connects TRBV10-3 to TRBJ2-3; a possible D gene is TRBD2 (6 bases). This CDR3 region has 14 residues. Trimming removed 10 bases from V and 0 bases from J, with 14 bases in between. Germline CDR1 reads ENHRY; CDR2 reads SYGVKD. The CDR3 protein is CATIPSESTDTQYF. Written as DNA, the CDR3 is TGTGCCACCATCCCTAGCGAAAGCACAGATACGCAGTATTTT.

The chain has TRBV5-4 and TRBJ2-5; a possible D gene is TRBD1 (5 bases). The CDR3 sequence is 15 residues long. Germline CDR1 reads SGHNT; CDR2 reads YYREEE (reference sequence). V lost 1 base, J lost 1 base, and 11 bases lay in between. CDR3 nucleotides: TGTGCCAGCAGCTTGCGTGGGGCCCTCCAAGAGACCCAGTACTTC. Protein sequence: CASSLRGALQETQYF. Using reference TRBV5-4 and TRBJ2-5 for the parts outside the CDR3, the full variable domain is ETGVTQSPTHLIKTRGQQVTLRCSSQSGHNTVSWYQQALGQGPQFIFQYYREEENGRGNFPPRFSGLQFPNYSSELNVNALELDDSALYLCASSLRGALQETQYFGPGTRLLVL.

This clone is a singleton in its sample. This chain links TRBV7-2 with TRBJ1-2, with D tentatively TRBD1 (5 bases). The V end was cut by 1 base, the J end by 5 bases, with 26 bases between. This CDR3 contains 19 residues. Germline loops: CDR1 SGHTA, CDR2 FQGNSA. CDR3 DNA: TGTGCCAGCAGCTTAGTAACCTGGGCAGGGTTAAATCGGAGATATGGCTACACCTTC. Translated: CASSLVTWAGLNRRYGYTF.

The chain's CDR3 is CASSFRPGTGYNEQFF. CDR3 DNA sequence: TGTGCCAGCAGCTTTAGGCCCGGGACAGGGTACAATGAGCAGTTCTTC. V gene TRBV5-6 combines with J gene TRBJ2-1; 9 nucleotides agree with TRBD1. The CDR3 is 16 amino acids. J lost 4 bases, V lost 2 bases, and 7 bases had no gene match. Germline CDR1 SGHDT, CDR2 YYEEEE.

The CDR3 loop is CASSGSGGIHNEQFF. CDR3 DNA sequence: TGTGCCAGCTCAGGCAGCGGGGGGATCCACAATGAGCAGTTCTTC. The V call is TRBV18, the J call TRBJ2-1; 9 positions match TRBD2. V shed 5 bases and J 5 bases; nucleotides not matched to a gene: 7. The CDR3 runs to 15 residues. Germline CDR1 KGHSH, CDR2 LQKENI.

This chain joins TRBV18 and TRBJ2-5, with D maybe TRBD2 (6 bases). Germline loops: CDR1 KGHSH, CDR2 LQKENI. Trimming left V 2 bases short and J 3 bases short, with 10 bases between. There are 14 residues in the CDR3. This CDR3 reads CASSPGGSKETQYF. The CDR3 nucleotides read TGTGCCAGCTCACCAGGGGGGTCGAAAGAGACCCAGTACTTC.

This clone showed up just once. This sequence joins TRBV7-9 and TRBJ2-1; unclear D gene. The V end was cut by 2 bases, the J end by 6 bases, with 5 bases between. The CDR3 loop spans 12 amino acids. Germline V lookup: CDR1 SEHNR, CDR2 FQNEAQ (reference sequence). CDR3 nucleotides: TGTGCCAGCAGCTTACAATTCAATGAGCAGTTCTTC. It encodes CASSLQFNEQFF.

The count of this clone is one. The chain links TRBV7-3 to TRBJ2-7; 7 nucleotides agree with TRBD2. Trimming took 4 bases from V and 6 from J; bases not matched to a gene: 3. The CDR3 spans 12 residues. CDR1 is SGHTA and CDR2 is FQGTGA in the germline V gene. The CDR3 sequence is CASSSPGGEQYF. As DNA, the CDR3 is TGTGCCAGCAGCTCGCCGGGGGGCGAGCAGTACTTC.

This clone occurred once. The chain couples TRBV20-1 to TRBJ2-1; 10 bases are shared with TRBD2. The V and J ends lost 3 bases and 4 bases, in that order; junction bases with no gene match: 9. The CDR3 contains 16 residues. Germline V gene data show CDR1 as DFQATT and CDR2 as SNEGSKA (reference sequence). This CDR3 reads CSASLPGTSVYNEQFF. In DNA form, the CDR3 reads TGCAGTGCTAGTTTACCCGGGACTAGCGTATACAATGAGCAGTTCTTC.

The rearrangement uses TRBV30 and TRBJ2-2, with a tentative D call TRBD2 (6 bases). V lost 3 bases and J lost 2, with 16 bases in between. CDR1 and CDR2 from the germline V gene are GTSNPN and SVGIG (reference sequence). CDR3 length equals 16 residues. CDR3 amino acids: CAWRPWGDANTGELFF. The CDR3, as DNA: TGTGCCTGGAGGCCCTGGGGGGACGCAAACACCGGGGAGCTGTTTTTT. Using reference TRBV30 and TRBJ2-2 for the parts outside the CDR3, the full variable domain is SQTIHQWPATLVQPVGSPLSLECTVEGTSNPNLYWYRQAAGRGLQLLFYSVGIGQISSEVPQNLSASRPQDRQFILSSKKLLLSDSGFYLCAWRPWGDANTGELFFGEGSRLTVL.

This chain uses TRBV12-5 with TRBJ2-5, with TRBD2 matching over 15 bases. CDR1 and CDR2 from the germline V gene are LGHNT and FRNRAP. This CDR3 has 18 residues. V gave up 7 bases and J gave up 5 bases; unmatched junction bases: 14. CDR3 in DNA: TGTGCTAGTGCACCCGGGACTAGCGGGAGGATTGCGCAGGAGACCCAGTACTTC. It specifies CASAPGTSGRIAQETQYF.

In this sample, this clone turned up once. The chain links TRBV7-9 to TRBJ1-1; 7 bases are a match to TRBD1. The CDR3 runs 14 residues. V lost 5 bases to trimming and J lost 3 bases; unmatched junction nucleotides: 6. In germline, CDR1 is SEHNR, CDR2 FQNEAQ (reference sequence). Written as DNA, the CDR3 is TGTGCCAGCAGCCGGACAGGTATAGACACTGAAGCTTTCTTT. This encodes CASSRTGIDTEAFF.

This clone came up once. The rearrangement links TRBV3-1 (or the pseudogene TRBV3-2) to TRBJ1-4, with TRBD1 matching over 8 bases. The CDR3 extends over 15 amino acids. With V trimmed by 8 bases and J by 5 bases, 10 bases remained unmatched. Germline values: CDR1 LGHDT, CDR2 YNNKEL (reference sequence). CDR3 protein: CASPEQGARNEKLFF. CDR3 in DNA: TGTGCCAGCCCGGAGCAGGGGGCCCGAAATGAAAAACTGTTTTTT.